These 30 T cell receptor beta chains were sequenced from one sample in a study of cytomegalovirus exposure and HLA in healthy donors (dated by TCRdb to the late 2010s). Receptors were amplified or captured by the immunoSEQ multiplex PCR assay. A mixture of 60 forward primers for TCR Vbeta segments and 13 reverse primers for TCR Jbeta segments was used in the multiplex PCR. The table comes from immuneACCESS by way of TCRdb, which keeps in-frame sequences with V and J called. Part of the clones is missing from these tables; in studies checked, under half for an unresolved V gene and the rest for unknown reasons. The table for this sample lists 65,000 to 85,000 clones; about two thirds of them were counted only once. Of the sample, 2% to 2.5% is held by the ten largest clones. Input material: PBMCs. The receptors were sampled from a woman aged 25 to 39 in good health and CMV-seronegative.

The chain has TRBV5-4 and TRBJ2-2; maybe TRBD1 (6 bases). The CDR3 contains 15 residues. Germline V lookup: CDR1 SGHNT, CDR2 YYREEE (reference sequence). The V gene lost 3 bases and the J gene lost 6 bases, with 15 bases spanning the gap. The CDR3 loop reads CASSWGQALPGELFF. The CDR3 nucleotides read TGTGCCAGCAGCTGGGGGCAGGCTCTGCCCGGGGAGCTGTTTTTT.

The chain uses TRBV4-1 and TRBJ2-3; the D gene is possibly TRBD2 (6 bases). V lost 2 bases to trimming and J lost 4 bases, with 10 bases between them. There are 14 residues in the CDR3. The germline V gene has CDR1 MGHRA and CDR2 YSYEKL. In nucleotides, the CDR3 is TGCGCCAGCAGCCAATTCGCGGGACCAGATACGCAGTATTTT. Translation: CASSQFAGPDTQYF.

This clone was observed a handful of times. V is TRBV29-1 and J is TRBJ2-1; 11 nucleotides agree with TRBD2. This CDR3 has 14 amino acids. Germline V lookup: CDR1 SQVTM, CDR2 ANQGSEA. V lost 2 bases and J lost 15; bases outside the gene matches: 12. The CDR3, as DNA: TGCAGCGTTGAACGGATTAGCGGGGGGGGTTTTCGGTTCTTC. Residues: CSVERISGGGFRFF.

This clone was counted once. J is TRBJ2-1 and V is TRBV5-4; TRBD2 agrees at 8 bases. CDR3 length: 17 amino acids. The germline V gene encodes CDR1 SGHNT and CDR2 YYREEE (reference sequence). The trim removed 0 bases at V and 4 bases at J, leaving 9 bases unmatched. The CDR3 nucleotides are TGTGCCAGCAGCTTGGCCTCGACGCGACTAGCGTACAATGAGCAGTTCTTC. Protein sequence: CASSLASTRLAYNEQFF.

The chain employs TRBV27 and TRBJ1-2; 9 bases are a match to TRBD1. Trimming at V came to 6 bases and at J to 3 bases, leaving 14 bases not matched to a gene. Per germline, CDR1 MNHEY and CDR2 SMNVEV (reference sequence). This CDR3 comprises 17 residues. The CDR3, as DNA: TGTGCCAGCAGGCCAATCACCGGGACAGGGCCGGACTATGGCTACACCTTC. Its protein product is CASRPITGTGPDYGYTF.

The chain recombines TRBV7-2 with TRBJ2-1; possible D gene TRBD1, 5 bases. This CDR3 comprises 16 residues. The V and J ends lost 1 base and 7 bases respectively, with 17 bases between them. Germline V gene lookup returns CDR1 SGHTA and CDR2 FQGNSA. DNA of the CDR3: TGTGCCAGCAGCTTAGGGTCTCCCGACAGAAGAAATGAGCAGTTCTTC. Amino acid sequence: CASSLGSPDRRNEQFF.

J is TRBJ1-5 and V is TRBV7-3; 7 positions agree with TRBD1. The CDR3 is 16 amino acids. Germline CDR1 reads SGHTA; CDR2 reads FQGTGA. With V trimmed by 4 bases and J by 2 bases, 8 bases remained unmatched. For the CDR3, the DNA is TGTGCCAGCAGCTCCTACAGGGGAGGCGGCAATCAGCCCCAGCATTTT. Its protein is CASSSYRGGGNQPQHF.

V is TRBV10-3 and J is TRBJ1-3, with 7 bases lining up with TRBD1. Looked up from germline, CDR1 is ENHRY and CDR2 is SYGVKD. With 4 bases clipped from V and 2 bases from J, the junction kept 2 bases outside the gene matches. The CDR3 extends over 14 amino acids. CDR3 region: CAISAQGAGNTIYF. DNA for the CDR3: TGTGCCATCAGTGCGCAGGGGGCTGGAAACACCATATATTTT.

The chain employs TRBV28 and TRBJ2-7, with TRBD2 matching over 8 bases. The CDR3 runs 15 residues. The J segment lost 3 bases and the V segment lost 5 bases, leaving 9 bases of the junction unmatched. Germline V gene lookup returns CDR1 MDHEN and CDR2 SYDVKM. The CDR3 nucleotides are TGTGCCAGCAGTACCCTCGCGGGGGGTCGCTACGAGCAGTACTTC. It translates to CASSTLAGGRYEQYF. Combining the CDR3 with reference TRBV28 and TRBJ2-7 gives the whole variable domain DVKVTQSSRYLVKRTGEKVFLECVQDMDHENMFWYRQDPGLGLRLIYFSYDVKMKEKGDIPEGYSVSREKKERFSLILESASTNQTSMYLCASSTLAGGRYEQYFGPGTRLTVT.

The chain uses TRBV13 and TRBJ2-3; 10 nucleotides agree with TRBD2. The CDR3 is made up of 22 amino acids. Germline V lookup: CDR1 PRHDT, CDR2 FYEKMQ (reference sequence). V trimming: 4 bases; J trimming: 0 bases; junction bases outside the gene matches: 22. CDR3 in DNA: TGTGCCAGCAGCTCTGGCCATCCCCTCGGGTTTTCTAGCGGGGGAAGCACAGATACGCAGTATTTT. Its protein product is CASSSGHPLGFSSGGSTDTQYF.

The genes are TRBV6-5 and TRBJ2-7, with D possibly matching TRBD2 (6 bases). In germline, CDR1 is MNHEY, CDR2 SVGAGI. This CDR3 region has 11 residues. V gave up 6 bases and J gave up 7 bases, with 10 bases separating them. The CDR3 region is CASRLREEQYF. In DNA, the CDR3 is TGTGCCAGCAGACTTCGGGAGGAGCAGTACTTC.

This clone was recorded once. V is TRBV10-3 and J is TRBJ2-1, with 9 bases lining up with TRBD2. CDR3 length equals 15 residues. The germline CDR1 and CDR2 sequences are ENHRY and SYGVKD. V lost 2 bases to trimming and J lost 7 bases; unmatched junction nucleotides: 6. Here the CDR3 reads CAISELAGRGNEQFF. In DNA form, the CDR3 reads TGTGCCATCAGTGAGCTAGCGGGGCGTGGGAATGAGCAGTTCTTC.

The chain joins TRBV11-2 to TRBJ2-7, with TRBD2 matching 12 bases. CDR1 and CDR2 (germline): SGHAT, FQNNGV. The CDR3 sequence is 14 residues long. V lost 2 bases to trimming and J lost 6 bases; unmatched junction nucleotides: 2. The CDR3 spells CASSLLAGGGEQYF. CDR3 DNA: TGTGCCAGCAGCTTACTAGCGGGGGGGGGCGAGCAGTACTTC.

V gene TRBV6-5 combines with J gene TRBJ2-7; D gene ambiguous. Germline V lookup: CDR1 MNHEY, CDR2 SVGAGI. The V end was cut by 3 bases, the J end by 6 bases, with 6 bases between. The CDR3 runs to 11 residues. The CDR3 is CASSYLGEQYF. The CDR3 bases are TGTGCCAGCAGTTATCTCGGCGAGCAGTACTTC.

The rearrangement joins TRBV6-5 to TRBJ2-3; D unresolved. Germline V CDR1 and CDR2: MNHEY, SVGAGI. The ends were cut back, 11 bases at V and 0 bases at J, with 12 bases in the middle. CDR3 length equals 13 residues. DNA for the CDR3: TGTGCCGGGCGCGTATCTAGCACAGATACGCAGTATTTT. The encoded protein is CAGRVSSTDTQYF.

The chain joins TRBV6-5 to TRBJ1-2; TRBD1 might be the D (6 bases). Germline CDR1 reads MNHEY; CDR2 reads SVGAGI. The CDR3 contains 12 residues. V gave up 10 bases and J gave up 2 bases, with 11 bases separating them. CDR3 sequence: CATQTGNYGYTF. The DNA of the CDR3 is TGTGCCACTCAGACAGGAAACTATGGCTACACCTTC.

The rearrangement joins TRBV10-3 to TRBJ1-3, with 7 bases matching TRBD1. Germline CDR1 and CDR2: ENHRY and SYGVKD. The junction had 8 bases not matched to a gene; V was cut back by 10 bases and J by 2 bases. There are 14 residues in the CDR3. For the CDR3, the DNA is TGTGCCAGCACCCCGACAGGGACTGGAAACACCATATATTTT. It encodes CASTPTGTGNTIYF.

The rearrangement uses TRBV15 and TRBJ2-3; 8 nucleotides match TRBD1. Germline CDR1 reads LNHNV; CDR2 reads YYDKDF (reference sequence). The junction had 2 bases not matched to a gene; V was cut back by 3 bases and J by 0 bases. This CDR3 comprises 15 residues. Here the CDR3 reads CATSRDRVSTDTQYF. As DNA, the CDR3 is TGTGCCACCAGCAGGGACAGGGTGAGCACAGATACGCAGTATTTT.

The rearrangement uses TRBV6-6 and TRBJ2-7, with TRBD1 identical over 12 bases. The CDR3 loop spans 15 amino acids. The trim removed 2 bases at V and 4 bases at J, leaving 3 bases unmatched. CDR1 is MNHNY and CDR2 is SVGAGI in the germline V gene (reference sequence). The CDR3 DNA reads TGTGCCAGCAGTTACCGGGACAGGGGGCAATACGAGCAGTACTTC. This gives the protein CASSYRDRGQYEQYF.

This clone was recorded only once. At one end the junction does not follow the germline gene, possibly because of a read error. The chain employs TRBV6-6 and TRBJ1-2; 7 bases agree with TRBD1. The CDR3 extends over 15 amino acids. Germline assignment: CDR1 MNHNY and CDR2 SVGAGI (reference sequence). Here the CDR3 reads CVSSYTGTAVYGYTF. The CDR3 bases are TGTGTCAGCAGTTACACCGGGACAGCCGTTTATGGCTACACCTTC.

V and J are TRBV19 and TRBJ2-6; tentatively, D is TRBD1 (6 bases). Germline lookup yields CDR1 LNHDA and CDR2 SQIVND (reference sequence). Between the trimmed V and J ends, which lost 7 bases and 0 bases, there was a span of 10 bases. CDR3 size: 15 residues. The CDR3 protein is CASNHRASGANVLTF. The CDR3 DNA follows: TGTGCCAGTAATCACAGGGCCTCTGGGGCCAACGTCCTGACTTTC.

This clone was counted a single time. CDR3 amino acids: CASGTGGRGYTF. The CDR3 DNA sequence: TGTGCCAGCGGAACAGGGGGTCGGGGCTACACCTTC. The chain combines TRBV28 with TRBJ1-2; TRBD1 aligns across 8 bases. This CDR3 contains 12 residues. Germline CDR1 MDHEN, CDR2 SYDVKM. Trimming took 8 bases from V and 8 from J; bases not matched to a gene: 7.

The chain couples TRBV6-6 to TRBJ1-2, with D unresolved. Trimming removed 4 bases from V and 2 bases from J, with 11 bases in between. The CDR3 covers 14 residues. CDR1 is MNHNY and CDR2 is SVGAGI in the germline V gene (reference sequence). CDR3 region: CASSSRTGNYGYTF. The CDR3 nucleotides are TGTGCCAGCAGTTCTCGGACGGGAAACTATGGCTACACCTTC.

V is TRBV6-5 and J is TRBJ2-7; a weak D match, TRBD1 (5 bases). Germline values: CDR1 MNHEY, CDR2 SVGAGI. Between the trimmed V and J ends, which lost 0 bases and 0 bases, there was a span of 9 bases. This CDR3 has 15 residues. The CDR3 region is CASSYSTDTSYEQYF. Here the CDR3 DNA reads TGTGCCAGCAGTTACTCTACGGACACCTCCTACGAGCAGTACTTC.

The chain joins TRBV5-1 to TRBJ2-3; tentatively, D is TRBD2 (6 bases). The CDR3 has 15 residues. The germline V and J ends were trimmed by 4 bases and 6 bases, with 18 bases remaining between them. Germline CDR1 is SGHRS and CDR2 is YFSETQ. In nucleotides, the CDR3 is TGCGCCAGCAGCCCTCTCCCGGGAGCGTCCGATACGCAGTATTTT. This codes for CASSPLPGASDTQYF.

The CDR3 is CASSMGRLAGASTDTQYF. CDR3 DNA: TGCGCCAGCAGCATGGGGAGGCTAGCGGGGGCCAGCACAGATACGCAGTATTTT. The rearrangement joins TRBV5-1 to TRBJ2-3; 10 nucleotides agree with TRBD2. J was trimmed by 0 bases and V by 4 bases; bases with no gene match: 11. Germline CDR1 reads SGHRS; CDR2 reads YFSETQ. This CDR3 comprises 18 residues.

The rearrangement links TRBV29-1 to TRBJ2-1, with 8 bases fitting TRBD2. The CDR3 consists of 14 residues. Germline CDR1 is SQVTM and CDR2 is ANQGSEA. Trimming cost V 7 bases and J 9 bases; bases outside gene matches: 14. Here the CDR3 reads CSGAMGSGGREQFF. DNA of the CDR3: TGCAGCGGGGCAATGGGGAGCGGGGGTCGTGAGCAGTTCTTC.

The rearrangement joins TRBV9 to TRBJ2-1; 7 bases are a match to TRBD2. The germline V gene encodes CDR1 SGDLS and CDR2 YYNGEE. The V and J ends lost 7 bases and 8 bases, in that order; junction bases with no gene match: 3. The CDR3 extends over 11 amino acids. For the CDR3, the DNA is TGTGCCAGCGAGGGAGGGGATGAGCAGTTCTTC. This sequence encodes CASEGGDEQFF.

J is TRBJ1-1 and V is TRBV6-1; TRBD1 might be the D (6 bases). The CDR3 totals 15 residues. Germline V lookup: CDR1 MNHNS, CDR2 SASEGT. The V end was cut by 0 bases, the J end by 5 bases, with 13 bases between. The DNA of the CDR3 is TGTGCCAGCAGTGAAGCGGCAGGGGTGGGGACTGAAGCTTTCTTT. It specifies CASSEAAGVGTEAFF.

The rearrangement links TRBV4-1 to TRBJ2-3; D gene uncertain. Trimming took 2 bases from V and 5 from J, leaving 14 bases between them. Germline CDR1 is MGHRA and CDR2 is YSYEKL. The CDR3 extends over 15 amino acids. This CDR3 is CASSQWISSRDTQYF. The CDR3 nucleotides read TGCGCCAGCAGCCAATGGATTAGCTCTAGAGATACGCAGTATTTT.